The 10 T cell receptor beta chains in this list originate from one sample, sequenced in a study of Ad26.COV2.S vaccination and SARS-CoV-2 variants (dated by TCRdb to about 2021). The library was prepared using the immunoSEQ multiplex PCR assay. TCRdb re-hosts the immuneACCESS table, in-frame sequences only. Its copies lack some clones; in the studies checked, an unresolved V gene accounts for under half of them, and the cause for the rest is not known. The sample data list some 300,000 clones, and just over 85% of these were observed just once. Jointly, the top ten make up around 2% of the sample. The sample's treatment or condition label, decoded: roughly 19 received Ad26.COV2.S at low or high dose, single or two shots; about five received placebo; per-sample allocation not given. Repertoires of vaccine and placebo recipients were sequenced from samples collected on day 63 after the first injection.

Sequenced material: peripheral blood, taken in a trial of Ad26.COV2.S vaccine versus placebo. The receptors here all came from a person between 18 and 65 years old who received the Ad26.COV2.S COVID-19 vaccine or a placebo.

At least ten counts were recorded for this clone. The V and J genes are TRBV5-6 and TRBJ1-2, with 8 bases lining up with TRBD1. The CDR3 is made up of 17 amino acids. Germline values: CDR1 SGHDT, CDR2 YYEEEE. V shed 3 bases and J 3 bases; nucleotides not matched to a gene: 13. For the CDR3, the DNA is TGTGCCAGCAGCTCCGGGGACAGGTACCGGATCGACTATGGCTACACCTTC. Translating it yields CASSSGDRYRIDYGYTF.

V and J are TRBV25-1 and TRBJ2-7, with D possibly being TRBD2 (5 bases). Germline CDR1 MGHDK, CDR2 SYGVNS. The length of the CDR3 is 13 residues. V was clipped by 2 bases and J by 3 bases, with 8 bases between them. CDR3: CASSEPGVYEQYF. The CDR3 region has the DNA TGTGCCAGCAGTGAACCCGGGGTCTACGAGCAGTACTTC.

The CDR3 here is CTSPPNTEAFF. For the CDR3, the DNA is TGCACCAGCCCCCCGAACACTGAAGCTTTCTTT. The chain recombines TRBV1 with TRBJ1-1. TRBV1 has pseudogene status. The CDR3 sequence is 11 residues long.

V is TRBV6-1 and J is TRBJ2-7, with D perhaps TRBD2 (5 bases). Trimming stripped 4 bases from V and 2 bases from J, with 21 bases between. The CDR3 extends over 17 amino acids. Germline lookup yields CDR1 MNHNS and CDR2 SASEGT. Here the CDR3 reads CASSVGNDYLGAYEQYF. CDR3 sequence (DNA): TGTGCCAGCAGTGTAGGGAACGACTACTTAGGCGCCTACGAGCAGTACTTC.

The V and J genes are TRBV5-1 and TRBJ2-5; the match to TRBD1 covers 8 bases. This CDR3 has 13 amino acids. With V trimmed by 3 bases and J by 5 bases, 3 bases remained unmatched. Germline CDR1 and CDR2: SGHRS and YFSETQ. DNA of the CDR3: TGCGCCAGCAGCTCCCAGGGGGCTGAGACCCAGTACTTC. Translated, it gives CASSSQGAETQYF.

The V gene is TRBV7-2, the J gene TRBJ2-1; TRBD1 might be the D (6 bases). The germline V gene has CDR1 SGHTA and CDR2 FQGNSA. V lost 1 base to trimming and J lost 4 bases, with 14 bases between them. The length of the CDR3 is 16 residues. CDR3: CASSLVVGTLYNEQFF. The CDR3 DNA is TGTGCCAGCAGCTTAGTAGTTGGGACACTGTACAATGAGCAGTTCTTC.

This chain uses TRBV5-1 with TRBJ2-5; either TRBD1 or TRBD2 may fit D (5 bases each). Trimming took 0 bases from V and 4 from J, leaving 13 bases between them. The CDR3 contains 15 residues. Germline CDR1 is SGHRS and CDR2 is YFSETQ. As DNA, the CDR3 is TGCGCCAGCAGCTTGGACGGGGACCCCCGAGAGACCCAGTACTTC. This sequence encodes CASSLDGDPRETQYF.

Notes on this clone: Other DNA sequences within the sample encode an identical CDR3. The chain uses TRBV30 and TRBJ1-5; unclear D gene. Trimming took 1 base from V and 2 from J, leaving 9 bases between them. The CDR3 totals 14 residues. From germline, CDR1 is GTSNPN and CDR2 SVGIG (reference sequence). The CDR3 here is CAWSATGGNQPQHF. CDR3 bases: TGTGCCTGGAGTGCTACTGGGGGCAATCAGCCCCAGCATTTT.

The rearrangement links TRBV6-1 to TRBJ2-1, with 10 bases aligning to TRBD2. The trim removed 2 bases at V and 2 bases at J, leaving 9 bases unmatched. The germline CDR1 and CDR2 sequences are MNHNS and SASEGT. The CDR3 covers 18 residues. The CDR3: CASSERASGGAPYNEQFF. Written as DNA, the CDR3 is TGTGCCAGCAGTGAAAGGGCTAGCGGGGGTGCCCCCTACAATGAGCAGTTCTTC.

The CDR3 DNA follows: TGTGCCAGCAGCTTAGGACTAGCGGGGGGCGGAGAGACCCAGTACTTC. Translated: CASSLGLAGGGETQYF. This chain links TRBV11-2 with TRBJ2-5, with 13 bases that match TRBD2. The germline CDR1 and CDR2 sequences are SGHAT and FQNNGV. V shed 1 base and J 4 bases; nucleotides not matched to a gene: 3. This CDR3 has 16 residues. The full variable domain, completed using reference TRBV11-2 and TRBJ2-5, is EAGVAQSPRYKIIEKRQSVAFWCNPISGHATLYWYQQILGQGPKLLIQFQNNGVVDDSQLPKDRFSAERLKGVDSTLKIQPAKLEDSAVYLCASSLGLAGGGETQYFGPGTRLLVL.